This T cell receptor beta chain was sequenced during a study of blood T cell repertoires in COVID-19. Overall study context: Collection of acute and convalescent COVID-19 samples took place in the United States, Italy and Spain. Sources were T cells, B-cell-depleted T cells, or PBMCs; the material itself was cDNA or gDNA.

Unmatched junction bases numbered 8, after V lost 7 bases and J lost 2 bases. Germline V CDR1 and CDR2: MNHEY, SMNVEV (reference sequence). This CDR3 comprises 15 residues. The table lists this clone with a count of one. Using immunoSEQ multiplex PCR, the repertoire was profiled, and TCRdb retains in-frame clones only, with some absent. The data hold roughly 140,000 clones, with 70% to 90% observed a single time. The rearrangement joins TRBV27 to TRBJ2-1; 7 bases are shared with TRBD2. The TCR was taken from a woman aged 40 to 50 with active or convalescent COVID-19. The sequenced sample was peripheral blood. The CDR3 region is CASNLGEGPYNEQFF. The CDR3 DNA reads as TGTGCCAGCAACCTCGGGGAGGGTCCCTACAATGAGCAGTTCTTC.